These 16 T cell receptor beta chains originate from one sample sequenced in a study of regulatory T cells in long-lasting Graves disease (dated by TCRdb to the early 2020s). The library came from multiplex PCR. Sequenced using an Illumina HiSeq 4000. TCR beta libraries were built with iRepertoire HTBI primers and Arm-PCR amplification of CDR3 regions. TCRdb trimmed the raw reads at Q25, called clones with MiXCR and kept productive beta chains. Entries are consolidated by CDR3 protein sequence, retaining the most common genes and DNA. Recorded for this sample are a few hundred thousand distinct CDR3 sequences; around 23% of them occurred a single time. In total, the top ten clones hold about 27% of the sample. Taken with the paper, the label for time point translates to: persistent/refractory GD, antithyroid drugs over 5 years with positive TRAb. For both TCR sequencing and RNA sequencing, RNA was extracted from PBMCs using TRIzol.

The input for sequencing was peripheral blood mononuclear cells (PBMCs), taken when the disease was refractory, from a patient treated with antithyroid drugs. The receptor set was obtained from a woman aged 40-49 years with Graves disease. Donor details come from another sample of the same person, matched by shared clones.

There are a few counts of this clonotype. This CDR3 reads CAISGQGTLRNTEAFF. For the CDR3, the DNA is TGTGCCATCTCGGGACAGGGGACGCTTCGGAACACTGAAGCTTTCTTT. The rearrangement uses TRBV10-3 and TRBJ1-1, with 10 nucleotides matching TRBD1. The CDR3 is 16 amino acids. The germline V gene has CDR1 ENHRY and CDR2 SYGVKD. V lost 8 bases to trimming and J lost 1 base; unmatched junction nucleotides: 10.

In DNA form, the CDR3 reads TGCAGCGTTGAAGACCGGGCGCCCTATGGCTACACCTTC. It translates to CSVEDRAPYGYTF. The chain employs TRBV29-1 and TRBJ1-2; D is uncertain. The CDR3 totals 13 residues. From germline, CDR1 is SQVTM and CDR2 ANQGSEA. The V end was cut by 0 bases, the J end by 4 bases, with 9 bases between.

This rearrangement joins TRBV7-6 to TRBJ2-7, with TRBD2 matching over 10 bases. From germline, CDR1 is SGHVS and CDR2 FNYEAQ. There are 16 residues in the CDR3. V shed 3 bases and J 3 bases; nucleotides not matched to a gene: 8. The CDR3 coding sequence is TGTGCCAGCAGCTTTGCCCCGGGACTAGCGAGCTACGAGCAGTACTTC. Amino acids: CASSFAPGLASYEQYF.

This clonotype was observed many times. The rearrangement uses TRBV12-3 or TRBV12-4 and TRBJ2-2; D ambiguous. V shed 8 bases and J shed 3 bases, with 7 bases lying between them. This CDR3 is built from 12 residues. In DNA form, the CDR3 reads TGTGCCAGCTTAGGACACACCGGGGAGCTGTTTTTT. Amino acid sequence: CASLGHTGELFF.

There are many counts of this clonotype. The chain links TRBV6-1 to TRBJ1-1, with 7 bases fitting TRBD1. Germline CDR1 reads MNHNS; CDR2 reads SASEGT. CDR3 length: 13 residues. The V and J ends lost 5 bases and 7 bases, in that order; junction bases with no gene match: 7. CDR3 DNA: TGTGCCAGCAGTACACAAGGGGGCGGTGAAGCTTTCTTT. This gives the protein CASSTQGGGEAFF.

Only a few counts were recorded for this clonotype. The chain carries TRBV7-6 and TRBJ2-7; no clear D gene. Trimming took 7 bases from V and 0 from J, leaving 19 bases between them. In germline, CDR1 is SGHVS, CDR2 FNYEAQ. The CDR3 spans 16 residues. CDR3 sequence (DNA): TGTGCCAGCACCCAACCAGAGCCACTAAGCTCCTACGAGCAGTACTTC. Amino acids: CASTQPEPLSSYEQYF.

V is TRBV28 and J is TRBJ2-1; 9 bases are shared with TRBD2. This CDR3 comprises 14 residues. The V and J ends lost 7 bases and 4 bases, in that order; junction bases with no gene match: 5. CDR1 MDHEN and CDR2 SYDVKM come from the germline V gene. CDR3 nucleotides: TGTGCCAGCAATCTAGCGGGACCGTACAATGAGCAGTTCTTC. Amino acids: CASNLAGPYNEQFF.

This clonotype has a count of ten or more. The rearrangement joins TRBV2 to TRBJ2-7; 11 bases fit TRBD1. V gave up 5 bases and J gave up 5 bases; unmatched junction bases: 5. From germline, CDR1 is SNHLY and CDR2 FYNNEI. This CDR3 has 14 amino acids. CDR3: CASSPGQGVDEQYF. CDR3 nucleotide sequence: TGTGCCAGCAGTCCGGGACAGGGGGTCGACGAGCAGTACTTC.

The chain has TRBV4-1 and TRBJ2-1; D is perhaps TRBD2 (6 bases). Germline-derived CDR1 and CDR2 are MGHRA and YSYEKL. The V and J ends lost 1 base and 6 bases respectively, with 10 bases between them. This CDR3 spans 14 amino acids. Written as DNA, the CDR3 is TGCGCCAGCAGCCAAGGCCGGGACTTCAATGAGCAGTTCTTC. This codes for CASSQGRDFNEQFF.

The rearrangement uses TRBV2 and TRBJ1-3; maybe TRBD1 (6 bases). CDR3 size: 14 residues. V was cut by 6 bases and J by 5 bases, with 14 bases left in between. The germline CDR1 and CDR2 sequences are SNHLY and FYNNEI. CDR3 DNA: TGTGCCAGCAGCCTTGGACAGATTCGAAACACCATATATTTT. Translated: CASSLGQIRNTIYF.

This clonotype was picked up many times. The rearrangement joins TRBV12-3 or TRBV12-4 to TRBJ1-1, with a weak D call TRBD1 (6 bases). The CDR3 is made up of 14 amino acids. V lost 5 bases to trimming and J lost 4 bases, with 14 bases between them. DNA of the CDR3: TGTGCCAGCAGTCCCCACAGGGTACGCACTGAAGCTTTCTTT. Amino acid sequence: CASSPHRVRTEAFF.

This clonotype was observed a handful of times. The CDR3 bases are TGTGCCAGCAGTATAAAGGGACTAGCGGGAGTCACCGGGGAGCTGTTTTTT. This sequence encodes CASSIKGLAGVTGELFF. The chain couples TRBV27 to TRBJ2-2; TRBD2 matches at 14 bases. V lost 5 bases to trimming and J lost 4 bases; unmatched junction nucleotides: 6. Germline V lookup: CDR1 MNHEY, CDR2 SMNVEV (reference sequence). The CDR3 has 17 amino acids.

This clonotype was observed many times. The V gene is TRBV6-1, the J gene TRBJ2-7; D may be TRBD1 (6 bases). V gave up 3 bases and J gave up 9 bases, with 24 bases separating them. This CDR3 has 16 amino acids. Germline CDR1 MNHNS, CDR2 SASEGT. DNA for the CDR3: TGTGCCAGCAGTGAGGGGGCCGCAGGAGCCTCTCGGGCGCAGTACTTC. Its translation is CASSEGAAGASRAQYF.

This clonotype was counted many times. V and J are TRBV2 and TRBJ1-5, with TRBD1 as a possible D gene (5 bases). With 2 bases removed from V and 0 bases from J, the gap between germline ends came to 23 bases. The CDR3 spans 20 residues. Germline-derived CDR1 and CDR2 are SNHLY and FYNNEI. The CDR3 protein is CASSELRRGHGVYSNQPQHF. CDR3 nucleotides: TGTGCCAGCAGTGAACTTCGTCGGGGCCATGGAGTGTATAGCAATCAGCCCCAGCATTTT.

This clonotype showed up just once. The chain carries TRBV19 and TRBJ2-6, with 7 bases lining up with TRBD1. The CDR3 loop spans 16 amino acids. CDR1 is LNHDA, CDR2 SQIVND, per germline (reference sequence). The V segment lost 5 bases and the J segment 3 bases; nucleotides outside the gene matches: 7. The CDR3 nucleotides are TGTGCCAGTAGTCTGACAGGGAACTATGGGGCCAACGTCCTGACTTTC. Encoded protein: CASSLTGNYGANVLTF.

This clonotype was detected only a few times. The chain carries TRBV5-1 and TRBJ2-7; a possible D gene is TRBD1 (5 bases). Trimming cost V 3 bases and J 1 base, with 11 bases left between them. Germline lookup yields CDR1 SGHRS and CDR2 YFSETQ. The CDR3 loop spans 14 amino acids. CDR3 nucleotide sequence: TGCGCCAGCAGCTACAGGACGGATTCCTACGAGCAGTACTTC. Its translation is CASSYRTDSYEQYF.